The 10 T cell receptor beta chains below were found in one sample sequenced in a study of identical twins. TCRdb redid the calling of the 5' RACE reads with MiXCR, one entry per CDR3 protein. Of approximately 490,000 distinct CDR3 sequences listed, approximately 20% are singletons. This sample was shared with a second study, whose subject was yellow fever vaccine responses in identical twins.

The sample taken for sequencing was CD4+ T cells sorted from blood. These receptors came from a woman between 18 and 30 years old in good health.

The rearrangement joins TRBV29-1 to TRBJ2-5, with D maybe TRBD1 (6 bases). V dropped 5 bases and J dropped 5 bases, with 15 bases sitting between them. This CDR3 region has 13 residues. Germline loops: CDR1 SQVTM, CDR2 ANQGSEA. The CDR3 DNA sequence: TGCAGCGTTCTAACAGGGTCTTTGGAGACCCAGTACTTC. Translated, it gives CSVLTGSLETQYF.

The genes are TRBV20-1 and TRBJ2-3; TRBD2 matches at 7 bases. The CDR3 contains 13 residues. The germline CDR1 and CDR2 sequences are DFQATT and SNEGSKA (reference sequence). V lost 4 bases to trimming and J lost 2 bases; unmatched junction nucleotides: 3. The CDR3 spells CSATRDYTDTQYF. The CDR3 DNA follows: TGCAGTGCTACGAGGGACTACACAGATACGCAGTATTTT.

The chain recombines TRBV20-1 with TRBJ1-1, with 7 bases fitting TRBD1. CDR3 length equals 16 residues. Germline assignment: CDR1 DFQATT and CDR2 SNEGSKA (reference sequence). Unmatched junction bases numbered 12, after V lost 5 bases and J lost 0 bases. CDR3 residues: CSASRDSDSMNTEAFF. DNA for the CDR3: TGCAGTGCTTCCCGGGACAGCGACTCTATGAACACTGAAGCTTTCTTT.

The chain carries TRBV2 and TRBJ1-2; D remains unclear. The CDR3 length is 11 residues. V lost 6 bases and J lost 4, with 6 bases in between. Per the germline V gene, CDR1 is SNHLY and CDR2 is FYNNEI. CDR3 in DNA: TGTGCCAGCAGCCCCAGCTATGGCTACACCTTC. Its translation is CASSPSYGYTF.

V gene TRBV28 combines with J gene TRBJ2-7; 8 bases fit TRBD2. Germline V gives CDR1 MDHEN, CDR2 SYDVKM. The CDR3 is 14 amino acids. V shed 4 bases and J 1 base; nucleotides not matched to a gene: 3. The CDR3 DNA reads TGTGCCAGCAGTTACGGGGGGGCGTCCTACGAGCAGTACTTC. Its protein is CASSYGGASYEQYF.

This clonotype was seen a few times. The chain employs TRBV12-3 or TRBV12-4 and TRBJ1-4, with TRBD1 identical over 9 bases. The length of the CDR3 is 15 residues. J was trimmed by 6 bases and V by 6 bases; bases with no gene match: 8. The CDR3 loop is CASRQQGAGDEKLFF. The DNA of the CDR3 is TGTGCCAGCAGGCAACAGGGGGCAGGGGATGAAAAACTGTTTTTT.

This clonotype was recorded a few times. The chain couples TRBV3-1 to TRBJ1-1; D is unresolved. The CDR3 is 11 amino acids. The V end lost 3 bases, the J end lost 7 bases, and 6 bases lay between the germline ends. Germline CDR1 is LGHDT and CDR2 is YNNKEL (reference sequence). CDR3 region: CASSHGSEAFF. The CDR3 bases are TGTGCCAGCAGCCATGGGAGTGAAGCTTTCTTT.

This clonotype was seen only a few times. The chain is built from TRBV5-5 and TRBJ2-3; 9 nucleotides line up with TRBD1. V lost 6 bases and J lost 4; bases outside the gene matches: 15. Germline V gene data show CDR1 as SGHKS and CDR2 as YYEKEE (reference sequence). This CDR3 spans 17 amino acids. CDR3 DNA: TGTGCCAGCAAACAGGGGGCGAACCGAGGGATACCAGATACGCAGTATTTT. Residues: CASKQGANRGIPDTQYF.

The sample holds a few counts of this clonotype. Here the CDR3 DNA reads TGTGCCAGCAGCCCCCCGACTAGCGGGAGCTCCTACGAGCAGTACTTC. Translating it yields CASSPPTSGSSYEQYF. This chain connects TRBV7-9 to TRBJ2-7; 12 nucleotides agree with TRBD2. This CDR3 comprises 16 residues. Germline assignment: CDR1 SEHNR and CDR2 FQNEAQ (reference sequence). Unmatched junction bases numbered 5, after V lost 5 bases and J lost 0 bases.

The V call is TRBV20-1, the J call TRBJ2-3; no clear D. Looked up from germline, CDR1 is DFQATT and CDR2 is SNEGSKA (reference sequence). This CDR3 spans 15 amino acids. Trimming cost V 2 bases and J 2 bases, with 14 bases left between them. The CDR3 region is CSARKAAEITDTQYF. CDR3 DNA: TGCAGTGCTAGAAAAGCAGCAGAGATCACAGATACGCAGTATTTT.